This TCR beta chain is drawn from a study of type 1 and type 2 diabetes patients. PCR was run on genomic DNA. A primer set of 30 forward and 13 reverse primers amplified the CDR3. One entry per CDR3 protein results from TCRdb running MiXCR on the multiplex PCR reads. This table holds 270,000 or so distinct CDR3 sequences, around 47% found once. Trimming left V 0 bases short and J 10 bases short, with 16 bases between. Germline V gene lookup returns CDR1 DFQATT and CDR2 SNEGSKA (reference sequence). CDR3 length equals 14 residues. The clonotype was recovered from a young man with type 2 diabetes. Sequencing used peripheral blood mononuclear cells (PBMCs). This chain joins TRBV20-1 and TRBJ2-1, with D possibly called TRBD1 or TRBD2 (5 bases each). CDR3 loop: CSARDRGIQGEQFF. Here the CDR3 DNA reads TGCAGTGCTAGAGATCGGGGTATCCAGGGAGAGCAGTTCTTC.